These 3 T cell receptor beta chains came from one sample sequenced in a study of human T cells and chemical hapten exposure. This sample's time point: patch test 3, about 24 weeks after DPC sensitization. The sample's treatment: therapeutic diphenylcyclopropenone sensitization with weekly scalp DPC. One entry per CDR3 protein results from TCRdb running MiXCR on the RACE reads. The sample has 100,000 or so distinct CDR3 sequences, around 34% seen once. The sample here was whole blood, taken in connection with sensitization to the hapten diphenylcyclopropenone (DPC). The receptors come from a man in his forties with alopecia areata. Some clones in this sample may be carry-over from other donors' samples.

The chain has TRBV20-1 and TRBJ1-1, with TRBD1 as a possible D gene (5 bases). Germline-derived CDR1 and CDR2 are DFQATT and SNEGSKA (reference sequence). Trimming took 0 bases from V and 3 from J, leaving 8 bases between them. The CDR3 has 13 amino acids. This CDR3 reads CSARDGGYTEAFF. DNA of the CDR3: TGCAGTGCTAGAGATGGGGGATACACTGAAGCTTTCTTT.

The chain is built from TRBV9 and TRBJ1-1, with D possibly matching TRBD1 (6 bases). This CDR3 has 15 amino acids. Germline V gene data show CDR1 as SGDLS and CDR2 as YYNGEE. With 3 bases removed from V and 1 base from J, the gap between germline ends came to 13 bases. The CDR3 region has the DNA TGTGCCAGCAGCGGACTAGACAGGCGGAACACTGAAGCTTTCTTT. Translated: CASSGLDRRNTEAFF.

In its sample, this clonotype was seen a few times. The gene calls are TRBV9 and TRBJ2-3, with no clear D. Trimming took off 4 bases at V and 0 bases at J, with 21 bases between the two ends. This CDR3 spans 18 amino acids. Germline V lookup: CDR1 SGDLS, CDR2 YYNGEE. CDR3 DNA: TGTGCCAGCAGCCCCCACTTTTCGTCCGATCGAAGCACAGATACGCAGTATTTT. This translates into CASSPHFSSDRSTDTQYF. Full variable domain (rest looked up from reference TRBV9 and TRBJ2-3): DSGVTQTPKHLITATGQRVTLRCSPRSGDLSVYWYQQSLDQGLQFLIQYYNGEERAKGNILERFSAQQFPDLHSELNLSSLELGDSALYFCASSPHFSSDRSTDTQYFGPGTRLTVL.